A single sample gave rise to the 30 T cell receptor beta chains below, sequenced in a study of a mutant IDH1 vaccine in newly diagnosed glioma. TCRdb's table, derived via immunoSEQ multiplex PCR, lists solely in-frame clones and lacks some. The sample consists of about 88,000 clones, over 70% of them appearing once. The time point: baseline, week 1 (first vaccination visit). Treatment in this sample: pre-vaccination baseline after standard-of-care therapy. Here the sequenced sample was PBMCs, taken from a glioma patient treated with radiotherapy, temozolomide or both. These receptors all come from a man in his forties with glioma. Some clones in this sample may be carry-over from other donors' samples.

V and J are TRBV9 and TRBJ1-2; a weak D match, TRBD1 (6 bases). Germline V gene lookup returns CDR1 SGDLS and CDR2 YYNGEE. CDR3 length: 17 residues. Deletions cut 5 bases from V and 2 bases from J, with 22 bases between. As DNA, the CDR3 is TGTGCCAGCAGTGGAAGGGACATCACAAAGCAGAACTATGGCTACACCTTC. As protein: CASSGRDITKQNYGYTF.

The gene calls are TRBV10-3 and TRBJ1-1; 9 bases align to TRBD1. CDR1 and CDR2 from the germline V gene are ENHRY and SYGVKD. V shed 5 bases and J 5 bases; nucleotides not matched to a gene: 12. The CDR3 totals 16 residues. In DNA form, the CDR3 reads TGTGCCATCAGTCCGAACGAAGGACAGGGGCCTACTGAAGCTTTCTTT. Translating gives CAISPNEGQGPTEAFF.

This chain links TRBV19 with TRBJ2-7, with TRBD2 matching 8 bases. After removal of 6 bases from V and 5 bases from J, the junction contained 9 bases not matched to a gene. Germline CDR1 LNHDA, CDR2 SQIVND (reference sequence). The CDR3 sequence is 14 residues long. The CDR3 region has the DNA TGTGCCAGTAGGTCGGGGGGGGGCCAAGACGAGCAGTACTTC. It specifies CASRSGGGQDEQYF.

This chain joins TRBV5-6 and TRBJ2-3; 10 nucleotides line up with TRBD2. The CDR3 has 16 amino acids. The trim removed 2 bases at V and 4 bases at J, leaving 7 bases unmatched. CDR1 and CDR2 (germline): SGHDT, YYEEEE. Here the CDR3 reads CASSLAGGPVADTQYF. The DNA for the CDR3 is TGTGCCAGCAGCTTAGCGGGGGGGCCGGTAGCAGATACGCAGTATTTT.

CDR3 nucleotides: TGTGCCAGCAGCCGTCAGCAAGGGAGCACTGAAGCTTTCTTT. Amino acids: CASSRQQGSTEAFF. This chain uses TRBV5-5 with TRBJ1-1; D unresolved. Trimming took 4 bases from V and 4 from J, leaving 14 bases between them. The CDR3 covers 14 residues. The germline gives CDR1 SGHKS, CDR2 YYEKEE (reference sequence).

The V and J genes are TRBV6-5 and TRBJ1-2; tentative D call: TRBD1 (5 bases). Germline V gene sequence: CDR1 MNHEY, CDR2 SVGAGI. The CDR3 consists of 13 residues. Deletions cut 6 bases from V and 1 base from J, with 9 bases between. The CDR3 DNA is TGTGCCAGCAGCCGGGACCTTAACTATGGCTACACCTTC. Its translation is CASSRDLNYGYTF.

J is TRBJ1-1 and V is TRBV7-3; D possibly corresponds to TRBD1 (6 bases). The V end was cut by 5 bases, the J end by 2 bases, with 9 bases between. The germline V gene encodes CDR1 SGHTA and CDR2 FQGTGA. There are 13 residues in the CDR3. In DNA form, the CDR3 reads TGTGCCAGCAGCCCAGGGGCAAACACTGAAGCTTTCTTT. This translates into CASSPGANTEAFF.

This clone was recorded once. The genes are TRBV20-1 and TRBJ1-2, with D unclear. Germline assignment: CDR1 DFQATT and CDR2 SNEGSKA (reference sequence). The CDR3 contains 11 residues. The germline V and J ends were trimmed by 4 bases and 10 bases, with 13 bases remaining between them. The CDR3 loop is CSAIREASYTF. The CDR3 coding sequence is TGCAGTGCTATCCGGGAGGCCTCCTACACCTTC.

Written as DNA, the CDR3 is TGTGCCAGCAGCCCTACAGGAGACTATGGCTACACCTTC. Residues: CASSPTGDYGYTF. The chain is built from TRBV5-5 and TRBJ1-2; D might be TRBD1 (5 bases). V was trimmed by 4 bases and J by 3 bases, leaving 10 bases between them. CDR1 and CDR2 from the germline V gene are SGHKS and YYEKEE (reference sequence). This CDR3 comprises 13 residues.

This chain links TRBV2 with TRBJ2-7; 7 positions agree with TRBD2. The CDR3 totals 17 residues. CDR1 and CDR2 (germline): SNHLY, FYNNEI. The V segment lost 3 bases and the J segment 0 bases; nucleotides outside the gene matches: 11. CDR3 protein: CASSEVYTSDFSYEQYF. CDR3 sequence (DNA): TGTGCCAGCAGTGAGGTATACACTAGCGACTTCTCCTACGAGCAGTACTTC.

The genes are TRBV7-9 and TRBJ2-6; maybe TRBD1 (6 bases). The CDR3 covers 15 residues. Germline CDR1 is SEHNR and CDR2 is FQNEAQ (reference sequence). The ends were cut back, 3 bases at V and 2 bases at J, with 8 bases in the middle. CDR3 residues: CASSFPGAGANVLTF. The CDR3 DNA reads as TGTGCCAGCAGCTTCCCAGGGGCTGGGGCCAACGTCCTGACTTTC.

This clone has only one observation. The CDR3 is CASSLVQGAEKLFF. The CDR3 DNA is TGTGCCAGCAGCTTAGTTCAAGGAGCAGAAAAACTGTTTTTT. The rearrangement links TRBV7-9 to TRBJ1-4; D unresolved. Looked up from germline, CDR1 is SEHNR and CDR2 is FQNEAQ (reference sequence). The V and J ends lost 1 base and 8 bases respectively, with 11 bases between them. CDR3 length equals 14 residues.

This clone was counted a single time. This chain links TRBV6-5 with TRBJ1-2; 8 nucleotides match TRBD1. The length of the CDR3 is 14 residues. The V gene end was trimmed by 4 bases and the J gene end by 7 bases; junction bases not matched to a gene: 8. CDR1 and CDR2 (germline): MNHEY, SVGAGI. CDR3 in amino acids: CASSSRTGSGGYTF. The CDR3 coding sequence is TGTGCCAGCAGTTCTAGGACAGGGAGTGGTGGCTACACCTTC.

This chain links TRBV14 with TRBJ1-3; D is undetermined. Germline V CDR1 and CDR2: SGHDN, FVKESK. The CDR3 runs 14 residues. The V end lost 3 bases, the J end lost 2 bases, and 8 bases lay between the germline ends. The CDR3 protein is CASSHDWTGNTIYF. The CDR3 DNA is TGTGCCAGCAGCCATGACTGGACTGGAAACACCATATATTTT.

J is TRBJ1-6 and V is TRBV5-1, with D unresolved. The CDR3 extends over 13 amino acids. CDR1 is SGHRS, CDR2 YFSETQ, per germline. V gave up 4 bases and J gave up 5 bases, with 7 bases separating them. In nucleotides, the CDR3 is TGCGCCAGCAGCGGGATGGATAATTCACCCCTCCACTTT. Residues: CASSGMDNSPLHF.

Here the CDR3 DNA reads TGTGCCAGCAGTCCCCAGGCCTTGAGTGGCTCACCCCTCCACTTT. The encoded protein is CASSPQALSGSPLHF. V and J are TRBV2 and TRBJ1-6, with unresolved D. Between the trimmed V and J ends, which lost 5 bases and 10 bases, there was a span of 18 bases. The length of the CDR3 is 15 residues. CDR1 SNHLY and CDR2 FYNNEI come from the germline V gene.

The chain uses TRBV2 and TRBJ1-2; 7 bases map to TRBD1. The CDR3 contains 13 residues. V gave up 6 bases and J gave up 1 base; unmatched junction bases: 2. Germline assignment: CDR1 SNHLY and CDR2 FYNNEI. The chain's CDR3 is CASRWDSNYGYTF. DNA of the CDR3: TGTGCCAGCAGGTGGGACAGTAACTATGGCTACACCTTC. Drawing the rest from reference TRBV2 and TRBJ1-2, the complete variable domain is EPEVTQTPSHQVTQMGQEVILRCVPISNHLYFYWYRQILGQKVEFLVSFYNNEISEKSEIFDDQFSVERPDGSNFTLKIRSTKLEDSAMYFCASRWDSNYGYTFGSGTRLTVV.

The chain combines TRBV4-2 with TRBJ2-3; D is unclear. Germline V gene sequence: CDR1 LGHNA, CDR2 YNFKEQ. This CDR3 spans 17 amino acids. Trimming took off 0 bases at V and 5 bases at J, with 18 bases between the two ends. CDR3 region: CASSQESGLVAEDTQYF. The CDR3, as DNA: TGTGCCAGCAGCCAAGAATCGGGCCTAGTTGCAGAAGATACGCAGTATTTT.

V usage is TRBV5-5 and J usage is TRBJ1-5; D gene uncertain. Germline lookup yields CDR1 SGHKS and CDR2 YYEKEE (reference sequence). Trimming left V 0 bases short and J 0 bases short, with 13 bases between. This CDR3 has 17 residues. The CDR3: CASSLDYDSPSNQPQHF. The CDR3 DNA reads as TGTGCCAGCAGCTTGGACTATGACTCCCCTAGCAATCAGCCCCAGCATTTT.

V is TRBV5-1 and J is TRBJ1-1; D is ambiguous. Germline CDR1 is SGHRS and CDR2 is YFSETQ. V gave up 4 bases and J gave up 10 bases, with 20 bases separating them. The CDR3 contains 14 residues. Here the CDR3 reads CASSEGRTGRVAFF. DNA of the CDR3: TGCGCCAGCAGCGAAGGACGCACCGGGAGGGTAGCTTTCTTT.

This chain uses TRBV5-1 with TRBJ1-4, with 7 positions matching TRBD1. The CDR3 consists of 14 residues. With 5 bases clipped from V and 8 bases from J, the junction kept 9 bases outside the gene matches. CDR1 SGHRS and CDR2 YFSETQ come from the germline V gene. CDR3 sequence: CASSSQGVGEKLFF. CDR3 coding DNA: TGCGCCAGCAGTTCCCAGGGGGTCGGGGAAAAACTGTTTTTT.

The gene calls are TRBV4-1 and TRBJ1-2; D is unclear. This CDR3 comprises 14 residues. Germline values: CDR1 MGHRA, CDR2 YSYEKL. Trimming removed 0 bases at V and 8 bases at J, with 13 bases between. CDR3 nucleotide sequence: TGCGCCAGCAGCCAAGAAGGGAGGGAAGAAGGCTACACCTTC. Encoded protein: CASSQEGREEGYTF.

The chain's CDR3 is CASSLNGGLRGLPYEQYF. The CDR3, as DNA: TGTGCCAGCAGTTTAAACGGGGGTCTCAGGGGACTGCCCTACGAGCAGTACTTC. J is TRBJ2-7 and V is TRBV27; D possibly matches TRBD1 or TRBD2 (6 bases each). Germline CDR1 is MNHEY and CDR2 is SMNVEV (reference sequence). Trimming left V 2 bases short and J 2 bases short, with 22 bases between. This CDR3 has 18 residues.

The chain is built from TRBV30 and TRBJ2-1, with D uncertain. Germline-derived CDR1 and CDR2 are GTSNPN and SVGIG (reference sequence). Trimming took off 0 bases at V and 8 bases at J, with 5 bases between the two ends. The CDR3 sequence is 11 residues long. CDR3 DNA: TGTGCCTGGAGTGTATGGGATGAGCAGTTCTTC. Translating gives CAWSVWDEQFF.

The chain recombines TRBV6-5 with TRBJ2-7; weak D call: TRBD1 (6 bases). V dropped 0 bases and J dropped 6 bases, with 18 bases sitting between them. Germline CDR1 and CDR2: MNHEY and SVGAGI. The CDR3 covers 16 residues. The CDR3 is CASSYSNRASVSEQYF. DNA of the CDR3: TGTGCCAGCAGTTACTCCAACAGGGCGAGCGTCTCCGAGCAGTACTTC.

The J gene is TRBJ1-5, the V gene TRBV2, with D unresolved. V lost 7 bases, J lost 4 bases, and 11 bases lay in between. The CDR3 runs to 13 residues. Germline CDR1 reads SNHLY; CDR2 reads FYNNEI. CDR3 amino acids: CASKGSRNQPQHF. CDR3 bases: TGTGCCAGCAAGGGTTCTCGTAATCAGCCCCAGCATTTT.

This chain joins TRBV5-1 and TRBJ2-2, with a weak D call TRBD1 (5 bases). The germline V gene has CDR1 SGHRS and CDR2 YFSETQ. The CDR3 has 16 amino acids. V lost 1 base to trimming and J lost 4 bases, with 14 bases between them. The CDR3 here is CASSLLGRQSTGELFF. CDR3 coding DNA: TGCGCCAGCAGCTTGTTGGGTCGACAGAGCACCGGGGAGCTGTTTTTT.

The rearrangement links TRBV11-2 to TRBJ2-1; 10 positions agree with TRBD2. Germline values: CDR1 SGHAT, CDR2 FQNNGV. This CDR3 is built from 15 residues. V was pared by 1 base and J by 9 bases, with 6 bases of the junction left unmatched. The CDR3 region has the DNA TGTGCCAGCAGCTTAGGAGCGGGGGGGCCGGGTGAGCAGTTCTTC. This sequence encodes CASSLGAGGPGEQFF.

The chain has TRBV6-5 and TRBJ1-1; D ambiguous. The CDR3 consists of 14 residues. V shed 0 bases and J shed 7 bases, with 12 bases lying between them. The germline V gene has CDR1 MNHEY and CDR2 SVGAGI. CDR3: CASSYSDGGFEAFF. For the CDR3, the DNA is TGTGCCAGCAGTTACTCAGACGGAGGGTTTGAAGCTTTCTTT.

The chain links TRBV10-3 to TRBJ2-1; D uncertain. The CDR3 loop spans 15 amino acids. Per germline, CDR1 ENHRY and CDR2 SYGVKD. The V gene lost 11 bases and the J gene lost 9 bases, with 26 bases spanning the gap. The CDR3 region is CAFSVGGVFYGEQFF. In nucleotides, the CDR3 is TGTGCCTTTTCCGTCGGTGGGGTTTTCTATGGTGAGCAGTTCTTC.